The 26 T cell receptor beta chains below all came from one sample that was sequenced in a study of blood T cell repertoires in COVID-19. Clones were sequenced by immunoSEQ multiplex PCR, and TCRdb holds only the in-frame ones, with some missing. The sample includes 150,000 to 200,000 clones, around nine tenths of them seen just once. The sequenced sample was peripheral blood. These receptors were taken from a man between 60 and 75 years old with active or convalescent COVID-19.

The chain carries TRBV21-1 and TRBJ2-4; no check of the table's D call, TRBD1, against the DNA was made. TRBV21-1 is shown as a pseudogene. There are 16 residues in the CDR3. As DNA, the CDR3 is TGTGCCAGCACAACGATGGACAGGGTGACCAAAAACATTCAGTACTTC. Translation gives CASTTMDRVTKNIQYF.

The chain couples TRBV19 to TRBJ1-2; possibly TRBD1 for D (6 bases). The CDR3 consists of 16 residues. The V end was cut by 3 bases, the J end by 6 bases, with 20 bases between. Germline V gene lookup returns CDR1 LNHDA and CDR2 SQIVND (reference sequence). CDR3 amino acids: CASSIGARTGIHGYTF. CDR3 in DNA: TGTGCCAGTAGTATTGGGGCGAGAACAGGGATTCATGGCTACACCTTC.

This clone was counted between two and nine times. The chain employs TRBV3-1 (or the pseudogene TRBV3-2) and TRBJ2-7, with D maybe TRBD2 (6 bases). CDR3 length: 14 amino acids. Germline CDR1 LGHDT, CDR2 YNNKEL (reference sequence). V was shortened by 4 bases and J by 0 bases, with 10 bases between the two germline ends. The CDR3 reads CASSRTTSSYEQYF. CDR3 bases: TGTGCCAGCAGCCGGACTACCTCCTCCTACGAGCAGTACTTC.

This chain connects TRBV5-1 to TRBJ1-1, with 11 bases identical to TRBD1. This CDR3 contains 13 residues. V shed 4 bases and J 6 bases; nucleotides not matched to a gene: 2. CDR1 is SGHRS and CDR2 is YFSETQ in the germline V gene. The CDR3 DNA reads as TGCGCCAGCAGCCAGGGACAGGGGGCTGAAGCTTTCTTT. The encoded protein is CASSQGQGAEAFF. Filled out from reference TRBV5-1 and TRBJ1-1, the complete variable domain reads KAGVTQTPRYLIKTRGQQVTLSCSPISGHRSVSWYQQTPGQGLQFLFEYFSETQRNKGNFPGRFSGRQFSNSRSEMNVSTLELGDSALYLCASSQGQGAEAFFGQGTRLTVV.

The chain couples TRBV24-1 to TRBJ2-1, with 8 bases fitting TRBD1. Germline CDR1 reads KGHDR; CDR2 reads SFDVKD. With 3 bases clipped from V and 3 bases from J, the junction kept 6 bases outside the gene matches. This CDR3 has 16 residues. CDR3 coding DNA: TGTGCCACCAGTGATCCCGGACAGGGCCTCTACAATGAGCAGTTCTTC. Translating gives CATSDPGQGLYNEQFF.

The chain joins TRBV29-1 to TRBJ1-5, with a possible D match to TRBD1 (5 bases). The CDR3 covers 12 residues. V lost 7 bases and J 5 bases, leaving 12 bases between the germline ends. Germline V CDR1 and CDR2: SQVTM, ANQGSEA. The CDR3 region is CSAGEGDQPQHF. The CDR3 region has the DNA TGCAGCGCAGGTGAAGGGGATCAGCCCCAGCATTTT.

This clone was observed once. The chain employs TRBV24-1 and TRBJ2-7; TRBD1 is a possible D gene (5 bases). This CDR3 has 14 amino acids. Germline V CDR1 and CDR2: KGHDR, SFDVKD. Trimming cost V 4 bases and J 4 bases, with 13 bases left between them. The CDR3 coding sequence is TGTGCCACCAGTGACGCAGACAGCCTATACGAGCAGTACTTC. Its protein product is CATSDADSLYEQYF.

This clone came up a few times. This rearrangement joins TRBV12-5 to TRBJ2-7; possibly TRBD1 for D (5 bases). The germline V gene has CDR1 LGHNT and CDR2 FRNRAP. This CDR3 is built from 13 residues. V gave up 3 bases and J gave up 2 bases, with 8 bases separating them. CDR3 in amino acids: CASGLGRAYEQYF. CDR3 bases: TGTGCTAGTGGTTTAGGCAGGGCCTACGAGCAGTACTTC.

The V call is TRBV24-1, the J call TRBJ1-1; D is perhaps TRBD1 (6 bases). Trimming removed 4 bases at V and 9 bases at J, with 14 bases between. Germline values: CDR1 KGHDR, CDR2 SFDVKD. The CDR3 loop spans 13 amino acids. The CDR3 bases are TGTGCCACCAGTGAACCTAACAGGGATCAAGCTTTCTTT. Translation gives CATSEPNRDQAFF.

This rearrangement joins TRBV5-1 to TRBJ2-5; 10 bases agree with TRBD2. CDR1 and CDR2 (germline): SGHRS, YFSETQ. Trimming removed 3 bases from V and 5 bases from J; junction bases left unmatched: 1. This CDR3 has 13 residues. CDR3 protein: CASSSGLAETQYF. CDR3 in DNA: TGCGCCAGCAGCTCGGGACTAGCGGAGACCCAGTACTTC.

This sequence joins TRBV30 and TRBJ1-5; D is unclear. Germline V gene data show CDR1 as GTSNPN and CDR2 as SVGIG (reference sequence). This CDR3 contains 16 residues. CDR3 in DNA: TGTGCAGAGATACGGACGGGAGTTTATAGCAATCAGCCCCAGCATTTT. Translation: CAEIRTGVYSNQPQHF.

This rearrangement joins TRBV7-6 to TRBJ2-2, with D possibly being TRBD2 (5 bases). The V and J ends lost 5 bases and 2 bases respectively, with 15 bases between them. Germline CDR1 reads SGHVS; CDR2 reads FNYEAQ. The CDR3 length is 16 residues. The CDR3 sequence: CASSISSGINTGELFF. DNA of the CDR3: TGTGCCAGCAGCATCTCTTCGGGGATCAACACCGGGGAGCTGTTTTTT.

In its sample, this clone was seen once. The rearrangement links TRBV5-1 to TRBJ2-5; 7 nucleotides match TRBD1. The CDR3 has 13 residues. The V gene's germline CDR1 is SGHRS and CDR2 YFSETQ. V was clipped by 3 bases and J by 5 bases; unmatched bases: 4. The CDR3 DNA reads as TGCGCCAGCAGCTGGGGACAGCCGGAGACCCAGTACTTC. Protein product: CASSWGQPETQYF.

The chain is built from TRBV9 and TRBJ1-3; D is uncertain. The CDR3 spans 15 residues. CDR1 is SGDLS and CDR2 is YYNGEE in the germline V gene. V lost 4 bases, J lost 0 bases, and 11 bases lay in between. The CDR3 here is CASSSNDFSGNTIYF. The DNA of the CDR3 is TGTGCCAGCAGCTCAAACGACTTCTCTGGAAACACCATATATTTT. The full variable domain, completed using reference TRBV9 and TRBJ1-3, is DSGVTQTPKHLITATGQRVTLRCSPRSGDLSVYWYQQSLDQGLQFLIQYYNGEERAKGNILERFSAQQFPDLHSELNLSSLELGDSALYFCASSSNDFSGNTIYFGEGSWLTVV.

This chain uses TRBV2 with TRBJ1-5, with D perhaps TRBD1 (6 bases). Germline V gene sequence: CDR1 SNHLY, CDR2 FYNNEI. This CDR3 region has 15 residues. Trimming left V 6 bases short and J 0 bases short, with 12 bases between. CDR3 DNA sequence: TGTGCCAGCAGAGGACAGACCTATAGCAATCAGCCCCAGCATTTT. Translating it yields CASRGQTYSNQPQHF.

The V call is TRBV19, the J call TRBJ1-2; D might be TRBD1 (6 bases). The length of the CDR3 is 14 residues. V was clipped by 7 bases and J by 4 bases, with 16 bases between them. CDR1 and CDR2 from the germline V gene are LNHDA and SQIVND (reference sequence). CDR3 sequence reads: CASMGDTFAYGYTF. The CDR3 DNA follows: TGTGCCAGTATGGGGGACACCTTCGCCTATGGCTACACCTTC.

The chain links TRBV11-3 to TRBJ2-3; 7 bases are a match to TRBD2. J lost 2 bases, V lost 5 bases, and 10 bases had no gene match. Germline CDR1 reads SGHNT; CDR2 reads YENEEA. CDR3 length equals 16 residues. This CDR3 reads CASSQRVGGTTDTQYF. The CDR3 region has the DNA TGTGCCAGCAGCCAGAGAGTCGGGGGGACCACAGATACGCAGTATTTT.

This clone was recorded only once. The chain uses TRBV18 and TRBJ1-1; 8 bases are shared with TRBD1. The CDR3 is made up of 16 amino acids. Germline values: CDR1 KGHSH, CDR2 LQKENI. The J segment lost 4 bases and the V segment lost 3 bases, leaving 10 bases of the junction unmatched. This chain's CDR3 is CASSPAGGSTGTEAFF. CDR3 DNA sequence: TGTGCCAGCTCACCCGCAGGGGGCTCTACGGGCACTGAAGCTTTCTTT.

The rearrangement uses TRBV2 and TRBJ2-7; the match to TRBD1 covers 10 bases. J lost 3 bases, V lost 4 bases, and 3 bases had no gene match. From germline, CDR1 is SNHLY and CDR2 FYNNEI. The CDR3 covers 14 residues. CDR3 protein: CASSGDRGFYEQYF. The CDR3 DNA is TGTGCCAGCAGTGGGGACAGGGGATTCTACGAGCAGTACTTC.

The chain employs TRBV30 and TRBJ1-2; 7 positions agree with TRBD1. Germline values: CDR1 GTSNPN, CDR2 SVGIG (reference sequence). V gave up 6 bases and J gave up 3 bases; unmatched junction bases: 13. This CDR3 spans 15 amino acids. CDR3 bases: TGTGCCTGTACCGGGACAGAGAAAAACTACTATGGCTACACCTTC. Its protein is CACTGTEKNYYGYTF.

A note on this clone: The sample carries other DNA sequences with the same CDR3. The genes are TRBV2 and TRBJ1-1; D may be TRBD1 (5 bases). The CDR3 has 13 residues. V was trimmed by 3 bases and J by 2 bases, leaving 7 bases between them. Germline CDR1 reads SNHLY; CDR2 reads FYNNEI. The CDR3 DNA sequence: TGTGCCAGCAGTGACAGGGAAAACACTGAAGCTTTCTTT. Amino acid sequence: CASSDRENTEAFF.

This chain uses TRBV30 with TRBJ2-5, with 12 bases lining up with TRBD2. V gave up 3 bases and J gave up 5 bases; unmatched junction bases: 1. The CDR3 runs 13 residues. The germline V gene encodes CDR1 GTSNPN and CDR2 SVGIG (reference sequence). DNA for the CDR3: TGTGCCTGGAGCCTAGCGGGGGGGGAGACCCAGTACTTC. Translation: CAWSLAGGETQYF.

This chain joins TRBV24-1 and TRBJ2-5; 10 bases map to TRBD2. CDR1 is KGHDR and CDR2 is SFDVKD in the germline V gene. CDR3 length: 15 amino acids. J lost 5 bases, V lost 7 bases, and 9 bases had no gene match. The CDR3 region is CATSPERGGWETQYF. CDR3 coding DNA: TGTGCCACCAGCCCGGAGCGGGGGGGCTGGGAGACCCAGTACTTC.

The chain has TRBV19 and TRBJ1-1; 8 bases align to TRBD1. The germline V gene encodes CDR1 LNHDA and CDR2 SQIVND (reference sequence). Unmatched junction bases numbered 7, after V lost 5 bases and J lost 5 bases. CDR3 size: 14 residues. The chain's CDR3 is CASSFNTGGTEAFF. For the CDR3, the DNA is TGTGCCAGTAGTTTCAACACAGGGGGTACTGAAGCTTTCTTT. Full variable domain (outside the CDR3, taken from reference TRBV19 and TRBJ1-1): DGGITQSPKYLFRKEGQNVTLSCEQNLNHDAMYWYRQDPGQGLRLIYYSQIVNDFQKGDIAEGYSVSREKKESFPLTVTSAQKNPTAFYLCASSFNTGGTEAFFGQGTRLTVV.

This clone appeared once. This chain joins TRBV19 and TRBJ2-3; D may be TRBD2 (7 bases). Germline CDR1 reads LNHDA; CDR2 reads SQIVND (reference sequence). V was clipped by 8 bases and J by 4 bases, with 22 bases between them. The CDR3 covers 16 residues. In DNA form, the CDR3 reads TGTGCCAGTGCCAATCCGAGGGGGGGCTCACCAGATACGCAGTATTTT. Its protein is CASANPRGGSPDTQYF.

This rearrangement joins TRBV18 to TRBJ1-4; D is uncertain. Trimming took off 3 bases at V and 5 bases at J, with 7 bases between the two ends. Germline CDR1 is KGHSH and CDR2 is LQKENI. CDR3 length equals 13 residues. CDR3 in DNA: TGTGCCAGCTCACCTAGAATGAATGAAAAACTGTTTTTT. This translates into CASSPRMNEKLFF.